The 4 T cell receptor beta chains below come from one sample, sequenced in a study of identical twins. A single record per CDR3 protein comes from TCRdb applying MiXCR to the 5' RACE reads. In the table there are some 900,000 distinct CDR3 sequences, approximately 13% of which are singletons. The same data also went into a second study, on yellow fever vaccine responses in identical twins.

Sequencing was done on a sample of PBMCs. The receptors were sampled from a woman between 18 and 29 years old in good health.

This clonotype was seen more than once but under ten times. The chain uses TRBV12-3 or TRBV12-4 and TRBJ1-2; D is undetermined. Trimming removed 5 bases at V and 1 base at J, with 17 bases between. This CDR3 has 16 residues. The CDR3 region is CASSLPTRESNYGYTF. DNA for the CDR3: TGTGCCAGCAGTCTGCCGACAAGGGAGAGTAACTATGGCTACACCTTC.

This chain uses TRBV20-1 with TRBJ1-6; D is undetermined. Germline CDR1 is DFQATT and CDR2 is SNEGSKA (reference sequence). This CDR3 has 13 residues. Trimming removed 4 bases from V and 7 bases from J, with 11 bases in between. CDR3 protein: CSATGLGNSPLHF. Written as DNA, the CDR3 is TGCAGTGCTACCGGACTAGGGAATTCACCCCTCCACTTT.

V gene TRBV6-1 combines with J gene TRBJ2-3; 7 nucleotides agree with TRBD2. The CDR3 spans 15 residues. J was trimmed by 1 base and V by 4 bases; bases with no gene match: 5. CDR1 is MNHNS, CDR2 SASEGT, per germline. The CDR3 DNA reads TGTGCCAGCAGTGTAGGGAGGGCAGGCACAGATACGCAGTATTTT. Its translation is CASSVGRAGTDTQYF.

The V and J genes are TRBV20-1 and TRBJ2-1, with 7 bases identical to TRBD2. The junction had 8 bases not matched to a gene; V was cut back by 0 bases and J by 3 bases. Germline lookup yields CDR1 DFQATT and CDR2 SNEGSKA (reference sequence). The CDR3 runs 16 residues. The CDR3 loop reads CSARDLGGSFYNEQFF. Here the CDR3 DNA reads TGCAGTGCTAGAGATCTTGGCGGGAGCTTCTACAATGAGCAGTTCTTC.